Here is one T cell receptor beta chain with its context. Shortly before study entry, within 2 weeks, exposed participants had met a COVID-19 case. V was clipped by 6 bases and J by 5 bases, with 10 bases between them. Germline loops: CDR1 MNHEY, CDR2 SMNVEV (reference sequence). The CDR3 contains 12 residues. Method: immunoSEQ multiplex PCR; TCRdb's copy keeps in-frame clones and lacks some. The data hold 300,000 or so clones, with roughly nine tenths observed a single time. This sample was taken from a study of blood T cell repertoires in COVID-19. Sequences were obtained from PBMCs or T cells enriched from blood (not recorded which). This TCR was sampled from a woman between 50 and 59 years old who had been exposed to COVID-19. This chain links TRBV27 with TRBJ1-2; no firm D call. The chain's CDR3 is CASRDSLYGYTF. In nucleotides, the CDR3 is TGTGCCAGCAGGGATTCACTATATGGCTACACCTTC.